What follows is one TCR beta chain and its context. Its antigen is unknown. This sample is drawn from a study of T cell responses to AZD1222 COVID-19 vaccine. Study results and limitations: Dominant at 160-218 and 743-854, vaccine-associated CD4 TCRs also spanned spike. Per reports, nearly half of all spike-specific TCRs target regions that are unmutated in variants. Recipients of two AZD1222 doses showed rising Spike-specific TCR breadth and depth. Donor demographics were predominantly white British with a female majority; clonal diversity may be underestimated.

This CDR3 has 14 residues. V lost 0 bases and J lost 9, with 11 bases in between. Looked up from germline, CDR1 is ENHRY and CDR2 is SYGVKD. TCRdb keeps only in-frame clones here, not all; method: immunoSEQ multiplex PCR. This sample has approximately 130,000 clones, with over 90% found just once. The sequence came from an adult in good health. The sequencing used peripheral blood, collected on day 0 of AZD1222 vaccination. The chain joins TRBV10-3 to TRBJ1-4; TRBD1 is a possible D gene (5 bases). CDR3 residues: CAISESEGAKKLFF. CDR3 nucleotides: TGTGCCATCAGTGAGTCGGAAGGGGCGAAAAAACTGTTTTTT.